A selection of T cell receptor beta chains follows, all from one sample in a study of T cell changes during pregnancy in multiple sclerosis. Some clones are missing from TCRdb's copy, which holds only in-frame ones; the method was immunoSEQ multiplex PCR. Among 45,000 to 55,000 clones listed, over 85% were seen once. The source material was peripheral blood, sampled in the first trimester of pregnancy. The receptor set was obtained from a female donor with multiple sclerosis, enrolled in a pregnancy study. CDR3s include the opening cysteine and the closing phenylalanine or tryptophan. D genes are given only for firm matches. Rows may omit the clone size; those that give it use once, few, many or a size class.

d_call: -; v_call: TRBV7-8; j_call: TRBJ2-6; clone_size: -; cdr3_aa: CASSLRGLYSGANVLTF; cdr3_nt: TGTGCCAGCAGCTTACGAGGACTATACTCTGGGGCCAACGTCCTGACTTTC
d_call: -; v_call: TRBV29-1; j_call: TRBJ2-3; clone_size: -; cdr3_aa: CSVEDHSRPDTQYF; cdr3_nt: TGCAGCGTTGAAGATCACAGTCGACCGGATACGCAGTATTTT
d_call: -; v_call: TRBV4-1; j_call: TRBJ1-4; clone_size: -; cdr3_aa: CASSWRFGEKLFF; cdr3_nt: TGCGCCAGCAGCTGGAGGTTTGGGGAAAAACTGTTTTTT
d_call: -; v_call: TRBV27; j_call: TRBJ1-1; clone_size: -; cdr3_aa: CASSGVGGTEAFF; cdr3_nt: TGTGCCAGCAGTGGGGTCGGAGGCACTGAAGCTTTCTTT
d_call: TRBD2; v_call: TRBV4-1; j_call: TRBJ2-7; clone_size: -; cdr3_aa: CASSQDFRPGLAGGLYYEQYF; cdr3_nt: TGCGCCAGCAGCCAAGATTTTCGTCCGGGACTAGCGGGGGGTTTATACTACGAGCAGTACTTC
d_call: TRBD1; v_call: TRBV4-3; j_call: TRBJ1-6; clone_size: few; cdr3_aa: CASSQDGQGLHSPLHF; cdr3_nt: TGCGCCAGCAGCCAAGATGGACAGGGGCTCCATTCACCCCTCCACTTT
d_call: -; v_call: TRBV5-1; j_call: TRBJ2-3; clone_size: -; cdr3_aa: CASSLVGQATDTQYF; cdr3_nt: TGCGCCAGCAGCTTGGTGGGCCAGGCCACAGATACGCAGTATTTT
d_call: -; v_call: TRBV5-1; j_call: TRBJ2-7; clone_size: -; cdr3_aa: CASRDPAGYILYF; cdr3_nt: TGCGCCAGCAGGGACCCGGCGGGGTATATATTGTACTTC
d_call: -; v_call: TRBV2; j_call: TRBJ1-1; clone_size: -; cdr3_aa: CASRDDSRSTEAFF; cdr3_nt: TGTGCCAGCAGGGACGACAGTCGGAGCACTGAAGCTTTCTTT
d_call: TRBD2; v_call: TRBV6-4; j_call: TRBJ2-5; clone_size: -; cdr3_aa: CASSETSGSQETQYF; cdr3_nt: TGTGCCAGCAGTGAGACTAGCGGGAGCCAAGAGACCCAGTACTTC
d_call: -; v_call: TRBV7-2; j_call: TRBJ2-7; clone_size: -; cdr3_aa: CASSLGQGGTYEQYF; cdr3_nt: TGTGCCAGCAGCTTGGGGCAGGGGGGAACCTACGAGCAGTACTTC
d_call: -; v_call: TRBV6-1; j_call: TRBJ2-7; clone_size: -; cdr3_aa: CASSPAMAYEQYF; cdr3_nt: TGTGCCAGCAGTCCCGCGATGGCCTACGAGCAGTACTTC
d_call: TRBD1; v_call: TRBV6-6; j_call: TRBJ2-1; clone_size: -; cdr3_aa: CASSYGTGGLKNEQFF; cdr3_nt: TGTGCCAGCAGTTACGGGACAGGGGGCTTGAAAAATGAGCAGTTCTTC
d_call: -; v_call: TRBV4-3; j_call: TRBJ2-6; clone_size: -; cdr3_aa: CASSQDYVGSGANVLTF; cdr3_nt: TGCGCCAGCAGCCAAGATTATGTCGGCTCTGGGGCCAACGTCCTGACTTTC
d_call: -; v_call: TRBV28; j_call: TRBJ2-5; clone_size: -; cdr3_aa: CASSFGALRETQYF; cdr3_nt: TGTGCCAGCAGTTTTGGCGCTCTGCGGGAGACCCAGTACTTC
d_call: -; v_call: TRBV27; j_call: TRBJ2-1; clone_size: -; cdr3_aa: CAVTGDTNNEQFF; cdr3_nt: TGTGCCGTCACGGGGGATACTAACAATGAGCAGTTCTTC
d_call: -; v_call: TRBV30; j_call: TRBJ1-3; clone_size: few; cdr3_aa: CAWTHTPDSGNTIYF; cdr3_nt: TGTGCCTGGACCCATACACCTGACTCTGGAAACACCATATATTTT
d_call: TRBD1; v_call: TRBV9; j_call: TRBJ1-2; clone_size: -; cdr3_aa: CASSVVPPGGSGYTF; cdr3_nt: TGTGCCAGCAGCGTAGTTCCCCCAGGGGGCTCTGGCTACACCTTC
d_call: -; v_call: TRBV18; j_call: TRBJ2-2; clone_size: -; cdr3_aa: CASSPPARNTGELFF; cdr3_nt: TGTGCCAGCTCACCACCTGCGAGGAACACCGGGGAGCTGTTTTTT
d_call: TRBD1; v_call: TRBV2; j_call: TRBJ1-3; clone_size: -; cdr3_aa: CASTPAGTGTGNTIYF; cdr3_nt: TGTGCCAGCACCCCCGCCGGGACAGGGACTGGAAACACCATATATTTT
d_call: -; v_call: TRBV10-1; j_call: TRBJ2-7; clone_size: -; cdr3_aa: CASSDSSYEQYF; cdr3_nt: TGCGCCAGCAGTGACAGCTCCTACGAGCAGTACTTC
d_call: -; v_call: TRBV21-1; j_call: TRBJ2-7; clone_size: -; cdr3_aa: CANGQGYYEQYF; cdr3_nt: TGTGCCAACGGACAGGGATACTACGAGCAGTACTTC
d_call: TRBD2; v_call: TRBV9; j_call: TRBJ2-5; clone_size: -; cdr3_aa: CASSTTSGGAGETQYF; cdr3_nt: TGTGCCAGCAGTACGACTAGCGGGGGGGCCGGGGAGACCCAGTACTTC
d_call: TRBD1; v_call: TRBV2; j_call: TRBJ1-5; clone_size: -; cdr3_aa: CASSPGQGSQPQHF; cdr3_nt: TGTGCCAGCAGTCCGGGACAGGGTAGTCAGCCCCAGCATTTT
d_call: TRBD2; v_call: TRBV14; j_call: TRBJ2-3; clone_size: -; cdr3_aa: CASSQDSWGGIDTQYF; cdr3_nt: TGTGCCAGCAGCCAAGATTCCTGGGGGGGGATAGATACGCAGTATTTT
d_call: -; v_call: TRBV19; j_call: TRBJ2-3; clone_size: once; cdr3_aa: CASSRGDGTDTQYF; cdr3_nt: TGTGCCAGTAGTAGGGGGGACGGCACAGATACGCAGTATTTT
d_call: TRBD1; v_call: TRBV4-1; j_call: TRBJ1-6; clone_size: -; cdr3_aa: CASSFGSAGGGNSPLHF; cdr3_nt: TGCGCCAGCAGCTTCGGAAGCGCAGGGGGCGGTAATTCACCCCTCCACTTT
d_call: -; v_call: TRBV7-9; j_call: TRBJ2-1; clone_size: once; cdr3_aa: CASSLRGGAYNEQFF; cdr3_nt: TGTGCCAGCAGCTTAAGGGGGGGGGCCTACAATGAGCAGTTCTTC
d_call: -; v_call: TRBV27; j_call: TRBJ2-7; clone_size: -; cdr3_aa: CASSFGGGSYEQYF; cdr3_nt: TGTGCCAGCAGTTTTGGCGGGGGCAGCTACGAGCAGTACTTC
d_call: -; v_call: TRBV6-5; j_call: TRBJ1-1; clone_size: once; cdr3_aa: CASSYRAGGANTEAFF; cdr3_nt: TGTGCCAGCAGTTACCGGGCAGGCGGGGCCAACACTGAAGCTTTCTTT
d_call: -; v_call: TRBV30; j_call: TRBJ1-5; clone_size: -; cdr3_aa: CAWSNGGIGQPQHF; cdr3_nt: TGTGCCTGGTCCAATGGAGGGATCGGACAGCCCCAGCATTTT